The clone carrying this TCR beta chain was detected ten times or more. These data are taken from a study of neurological immune-mediated disorders. Germline-derived CDR1 and CDR2 are ENHRY and SYGVKD. V was clipped by 11 bases and J by 4 bases, with 14 bases between them. The CDR3 extends over 12 amino acids. Over 200 million TCR-beta sequences, together covering 15-18 subjects, were produced by every individual sequencing run that was carried out. In TCRdb, the 5' RACE reads were re-called with MiXCR into one record per CDR3 protein. The sample holds tens of thousands of distinct CDR3 sequences, roughly 3.5% seen once. PBMCs stored at -80 C, 2 million in total, were the source of the unsorted libraries.

The chain carries TRBV10-3 and TRBJ1-2, with D unresolved. The clonotype was recovered from a woman aged 50 to 60 with multiple sclerosis. Input material: PBMCs. The chain's CDR3 is CAANTEAYGYTF. The CDR3 DNA sequence: TGTGCCGCAAATACGGAGGCCTATGGCTACACCTTC.